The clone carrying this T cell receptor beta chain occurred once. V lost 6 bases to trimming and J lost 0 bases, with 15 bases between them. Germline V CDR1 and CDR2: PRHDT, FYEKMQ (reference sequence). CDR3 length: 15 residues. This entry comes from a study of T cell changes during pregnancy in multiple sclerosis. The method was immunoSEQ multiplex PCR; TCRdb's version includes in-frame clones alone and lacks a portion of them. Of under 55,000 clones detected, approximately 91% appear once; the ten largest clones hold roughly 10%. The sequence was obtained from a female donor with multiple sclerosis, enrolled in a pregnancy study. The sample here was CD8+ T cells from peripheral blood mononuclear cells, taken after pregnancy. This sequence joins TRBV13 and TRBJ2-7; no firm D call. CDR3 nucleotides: TGTGCCAGCAGTCCTGGAGAGGTACGCTCCTACGAGCAGTACTTC. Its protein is CASSPGEVRSYEQYF.